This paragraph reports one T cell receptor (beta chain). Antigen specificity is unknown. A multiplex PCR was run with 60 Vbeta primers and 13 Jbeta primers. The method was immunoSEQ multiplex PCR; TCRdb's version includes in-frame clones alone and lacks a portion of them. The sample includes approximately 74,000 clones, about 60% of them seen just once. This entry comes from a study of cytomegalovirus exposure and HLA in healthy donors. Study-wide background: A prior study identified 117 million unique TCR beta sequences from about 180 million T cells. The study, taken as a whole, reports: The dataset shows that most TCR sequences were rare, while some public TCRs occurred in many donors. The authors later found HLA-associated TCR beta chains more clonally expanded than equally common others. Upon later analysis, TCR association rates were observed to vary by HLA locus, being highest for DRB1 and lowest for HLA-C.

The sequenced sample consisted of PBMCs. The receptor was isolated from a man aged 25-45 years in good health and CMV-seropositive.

CDR3 amino acids: CARDPGLAQETQYF. The CDR3 DNA is TGTGCCCGGGACCCGGGACTAGCTCAAGAGACCCAGTACTTC. This sequence joins TRBV30 and TRBJ2-5; 9 bases line up with TRBD2. The CDR3 is made up of 14 amino acids. Trimming at V came to 8 bases and at J to 2 bases, leaving 9 bases not matched to a gene. From germline, CDR1 is GTSNPN and CDR2 SVGIG (reference sequence).